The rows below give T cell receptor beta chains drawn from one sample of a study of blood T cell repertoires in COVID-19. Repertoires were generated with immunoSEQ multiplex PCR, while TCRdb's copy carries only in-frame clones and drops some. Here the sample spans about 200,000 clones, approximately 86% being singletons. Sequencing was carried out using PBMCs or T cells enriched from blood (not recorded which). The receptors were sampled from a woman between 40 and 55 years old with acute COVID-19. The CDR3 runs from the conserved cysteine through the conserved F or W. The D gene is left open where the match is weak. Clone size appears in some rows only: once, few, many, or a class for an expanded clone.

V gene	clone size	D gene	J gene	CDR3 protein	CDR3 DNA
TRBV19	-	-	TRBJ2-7	CASRGGGTGQYF	TGTGCCAGTAGGGGCGGAGGGACTGGGCAGTACTTC
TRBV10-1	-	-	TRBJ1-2	CASSDGGNYGYTF	TGCGCCAGCAGTGACGGGGGGAACTATGGCTACACCTTC
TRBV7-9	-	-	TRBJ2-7	CASSLEGLASYEQYF	TGTGCCAGCAGCTTAGAGGGACTCGCCTCCTACGAGCAGTACTTC
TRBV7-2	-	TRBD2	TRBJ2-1	CASRNGRVTNNEQFF	TGTGCCAGCAGGAACGGGAGGGTCACGAACAATGAGCAGTTCTTC
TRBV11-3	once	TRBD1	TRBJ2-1	CASSHRDREGSQQFF	TGTGCCAGCAGCCACCGGGACAGGGAGGGGTCTCAGCAGTTCTTC
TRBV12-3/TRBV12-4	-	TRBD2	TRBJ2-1	CASSLAGGREQFF	TGTGCCAGCAGCTTAGCGGGAGGTCGGGAGCAGTTCTTC
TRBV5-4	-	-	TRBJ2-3	CASSLDSGGESTDTQYF	TGTGCCAGCAGCTTAGATAGCGGAGGAGAAAGCACAGATACGCAGTATTTT
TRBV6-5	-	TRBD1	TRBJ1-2	CASTQGDYGYTF	TGTGCCTCTACGCAGGGGGACTATGGCTACACCTTC
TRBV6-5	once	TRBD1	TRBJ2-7	CASTSGTVPYEQYF	TGTGCCAGCACATCCGGGACAGTACCCTACGAGCAGTACTTC
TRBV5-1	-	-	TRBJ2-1	CASSLSGARSDEQFF	TGCGCCAGCAGCTTAAGCGGAGCTCGGTCCGATGAGCAGTTCTTC
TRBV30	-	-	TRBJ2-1	CAWRVSDNEQFF	TGTGCCTGGAGGGTATCGGACAATGAGCAGTTCTTC
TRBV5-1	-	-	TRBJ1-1	CASSLVANTEAFF	TGCGCCAGCAGCTTGGTGGCGAACACTGAAGCTTTCTTT
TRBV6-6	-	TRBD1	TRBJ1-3	CASSPRGRDFSGNTIYF	TGTGCCAGCAGTCCAAGGGGGCGGGATTTCTCTGGAAACACCATATATTTT
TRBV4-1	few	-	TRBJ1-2	CASSQVRTGNYGYTF	TGCGCCAGCAGCCAAGTGAGGACGGGGAACTATGGCTACACCTTC
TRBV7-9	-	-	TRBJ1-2	CASSFEARNYGYTF	TGTGCCAGCAGCTTTGAAGCCCGAAACTATGGCTACACCTTC
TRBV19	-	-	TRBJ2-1	CASTRAGSYNEQFF	TGTGCCAGTACCCGGGCAGGGTCCTACAATGAGCAGTTCTTC
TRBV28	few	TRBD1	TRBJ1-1	CASSPDRGGTEAFF	TGTGCCAGCAGCCCTGACAGGGGAGGAACTGAAGCTTTCTTT
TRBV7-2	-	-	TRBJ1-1	CASSRGLNTEAFF	TGTGCCAGCAGTCGCGGTCTGAACACTGAAGCTTTCTTT
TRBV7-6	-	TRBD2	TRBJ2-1	CASSLQLAGVNEQFF	TGTGCCAGCAGCTTGCAACTAGCGGGAGTCAATGAGCAGTTCTTC
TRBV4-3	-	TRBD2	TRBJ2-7	CASSHQLAGGRSSYEQYF	TGCGCCAGCAGCCACCAACTAGCGGGAGGGAGGAGCTCCTACGAGCAGTACTTC
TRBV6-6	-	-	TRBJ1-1	CASSPPRSVNTEAFF	TGTGCCAGCAGCCCCCCCCGCAGTGTGAACACTGAAGCTTTCTTT
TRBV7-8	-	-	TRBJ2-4	CASSLARVPVGKNIQYF	TGTGCCAGCAGCTTAGCCAGGGTTCCGGTCGGCAAAAACATTCAGTACTTC
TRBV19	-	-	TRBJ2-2	CASSTRDTWNTGELFF	TGTGCCAGTAGTACCCGGGACACCTGGAACACCGGGGAGCTGTTTTTT
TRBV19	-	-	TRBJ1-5	CASRSAGGAQPQHF	TGTGCCAGTAGATCAGCCGGGGGTGCGCAGCCCCAGCATTTT
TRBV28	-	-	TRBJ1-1	CASSLVRVTEAFF	TGTGCCAGCAGTCTCGTTCGGGTGACTGAAGCTTTCTTT
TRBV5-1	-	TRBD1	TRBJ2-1	CASSLAEGADEQFF	TGCGCCAGCAGCTTGGCCGAGGGGGCGGATGAGCAGTTCTTC
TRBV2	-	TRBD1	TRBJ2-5	CASSRQGRRETQYF	TGTGCCAGCAGCCGACAGGGACGACGAGAGACCCAGTACTTC
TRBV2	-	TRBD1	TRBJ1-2	CASRGDRANIYGYTF	TGTGCCAGCAGAGGGGACAGGGCCAATATATATGGCTACACCTTC
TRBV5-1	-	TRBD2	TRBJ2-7	CASTKREGYEQYF	TGCGCCAGCACGAAACGGGAGGGCTACGAGCAGTACTTC
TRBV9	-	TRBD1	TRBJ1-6	CASSGRQGLFSPLHF	TGTGCCAGCAGCGGTAGACAGGGGTTATTTTCACCCCTCCACTTT
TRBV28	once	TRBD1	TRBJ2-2	CASSEDRVELFF	TGTGCCAGCAGTGAGGACAGGGTAGAGCTGTTTTTT
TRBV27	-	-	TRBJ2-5	CASSLGAGQETQYF	TGTGCCAGCAGTTTAGGGGCAGGGCAAGAGACCCAGTACTTC
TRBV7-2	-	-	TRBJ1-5	CASSFKQGYSNQPQHF	TGTGCCAGCAGCTTTAAACAGGGTTATAGCAATCAGCCCCAGCATTTT
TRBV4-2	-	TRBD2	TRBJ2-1	CASSPLGLAGEKNEQFF	TGTGCCAGCAGCCCCCTTGGGCTAGCGGGAGAAAAGAATGAGCAGTTCTTC
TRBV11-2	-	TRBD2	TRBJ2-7	CASSLARTSGSYEQYF	TGTGCCAGCAGCTTAGCCCGGACTAGCGGGAGTTACGAGCAGTACTTC
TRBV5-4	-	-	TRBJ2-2	CASSRGYVGTGELFF	TGTGCCAGCAGCCGGGGGTACGTGGGCACCGGGGAGCTGTTTTTT
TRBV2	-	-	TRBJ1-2	CASSFQQLNYGYTF	TGTGCCAGCAGCTTCCAACAGCTGAACTATGGCTACACCTTC
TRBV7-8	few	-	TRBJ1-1	CASSFAGKPEAFF	TGTGCCAGCAGCTTCGCAGGGAAACCAGAAGCTTTCTTT
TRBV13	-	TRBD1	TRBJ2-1	CASSPGTENSYNEQFF	TGTGCCAGCAGCCCCGGGACAGAGAACTCCTACAATGAGCAGTTCTTC
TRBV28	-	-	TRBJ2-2	CASSAGVSGELFF	TGTGCCAGCAGTGCAGGGGTGTCCGGGGAGCTGTTTTTT
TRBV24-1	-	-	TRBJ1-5	CATSDQDRPNQPQHF	TGTGCCACCAGTGATCAAGACAGGCCTAATCAGCCCCAGCATTTT
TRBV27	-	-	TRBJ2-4	CACGTAKNIQYF	TGTGCCTGCGGGACGGCCAAAAACATTCAGTACTTC
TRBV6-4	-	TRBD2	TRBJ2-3	CASSVAGGGTDTQYF	TGTGCCAGCAGTGTAGCGGGAGGAGGTACAGATACGCAGTATTTT
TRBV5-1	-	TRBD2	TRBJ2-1	CASSLTSGSMHEQFF	TGCGCCAGCAGCTTAACTAGCGGGAGTATGCATGAGCAGTTCTTC
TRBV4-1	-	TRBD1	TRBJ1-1	CASSRGTGSRNTEAFF	TGCGCCAGTAGTCGGGGGACAGGGTCCCGGAACACTGAAGCTTTCTTT
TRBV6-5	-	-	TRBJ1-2	CASSQVTGLGYTF	TGTGCCAGCAGCCAAGTCACAGGGTTGGGCTACACCTTC
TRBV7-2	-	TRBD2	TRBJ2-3	CASSLGLAGGPRDTQYF	TGTGCCAGCAGCTTGGGACTAGCGGGAGGGCCAAGAGATACGCAGTATTTT
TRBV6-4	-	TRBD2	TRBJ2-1	CASSEVSGSNNEQFF	TGTGCCAGCAGTGAAGTTAGCGGGAGTAACAATGAGCAGTTCTTC
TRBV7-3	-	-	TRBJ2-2	CASSLRGLTNTGELFF	TGTGCCAGCAGCCTAAGGGGACTTACGAACACCGGGGAGCTGTTTTTT
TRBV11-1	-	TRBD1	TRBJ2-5	CASSQLGQKETQYF	TGTGCCAGCAGCCAGCTGGGACAGAAAGAGACCCAGTACTTC
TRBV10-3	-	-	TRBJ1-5	CARYAGSQPQHF	TGTGCCAGATACGCAGGGTCTCAGCCCCAGCATTTT
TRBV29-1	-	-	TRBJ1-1	CSVKGGGVTEAFF	TGCAGCGTCAAGGGGGGAGGGGTGACTGAAGCTTTCTTT
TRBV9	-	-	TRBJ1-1	CASSVDVQGRTEAFF	TGTGCCAGCAGCGTAGACGTCCAGGGTAGGACTGAAGCTTTCTTT
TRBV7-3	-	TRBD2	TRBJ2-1	CASNRIRREGREQFF	TGTGCCAGCAACCGGATAAGGCGGGAGGGCCGCGAGCAGTTCTTC
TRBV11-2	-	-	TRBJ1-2	CASSLAQVDYGYTF	TGTGCCAGCAGCTTAGCACAGGTGGACTATGGCTACACCTTC